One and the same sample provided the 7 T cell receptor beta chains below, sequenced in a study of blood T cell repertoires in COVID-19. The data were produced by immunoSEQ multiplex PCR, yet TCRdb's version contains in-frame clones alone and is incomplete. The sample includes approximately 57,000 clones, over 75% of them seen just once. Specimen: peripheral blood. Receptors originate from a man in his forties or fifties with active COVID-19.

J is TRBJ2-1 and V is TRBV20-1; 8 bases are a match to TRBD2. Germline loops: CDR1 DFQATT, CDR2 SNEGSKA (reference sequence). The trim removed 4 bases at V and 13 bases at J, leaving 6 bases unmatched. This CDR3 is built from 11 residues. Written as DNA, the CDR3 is TGCAGTGCTATGAGCGGGAGTCTTCAGTTCTTC. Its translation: CSAMSGSLQFF.

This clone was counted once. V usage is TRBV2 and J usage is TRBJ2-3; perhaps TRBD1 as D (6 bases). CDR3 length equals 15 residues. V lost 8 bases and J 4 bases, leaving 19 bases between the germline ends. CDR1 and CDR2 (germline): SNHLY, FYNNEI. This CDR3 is CASPRAGQNADTQYF. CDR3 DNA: TGTGCCAGCCCCCGGGCTGGACAGAATGCAGATACGCAGTATTTT. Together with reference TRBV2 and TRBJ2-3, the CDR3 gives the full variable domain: EPEVTQTPSHQVTQMGQEVILRCVPISNHLYFYWYRQILGQKVEFLVSFYNNEISEKSEIFDDQFSVERPDGSNFTLKIRSTKLEDSAMYFCASPRAGQNADTQYFGPGTRLTVL.

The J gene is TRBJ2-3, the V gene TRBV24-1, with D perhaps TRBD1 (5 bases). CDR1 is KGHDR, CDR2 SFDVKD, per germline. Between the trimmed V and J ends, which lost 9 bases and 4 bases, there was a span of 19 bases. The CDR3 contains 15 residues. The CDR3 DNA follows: TGTGCCACCTCCTCTAGTGGGGCAGGAGCAGATACGCAGTATTTT. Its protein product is CATSSSGAGADTQYF.

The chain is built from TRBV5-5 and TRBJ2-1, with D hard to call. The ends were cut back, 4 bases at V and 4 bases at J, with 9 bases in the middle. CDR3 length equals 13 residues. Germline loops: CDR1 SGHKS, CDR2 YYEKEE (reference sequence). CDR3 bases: TGTGCCAGCAGCCCCCAAATGTACAATGAGCAGTTCTTC. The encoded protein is CASSPQMYNEQFF.

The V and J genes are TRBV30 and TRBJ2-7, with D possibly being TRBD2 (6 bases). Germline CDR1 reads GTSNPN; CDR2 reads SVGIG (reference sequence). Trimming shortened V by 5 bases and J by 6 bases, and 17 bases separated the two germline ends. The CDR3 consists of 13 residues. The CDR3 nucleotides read TGTGCCTGGGCACCTTGGGGGGTCAGCGAGCAGTACTTC. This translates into CAWAPWGVSEQYF.

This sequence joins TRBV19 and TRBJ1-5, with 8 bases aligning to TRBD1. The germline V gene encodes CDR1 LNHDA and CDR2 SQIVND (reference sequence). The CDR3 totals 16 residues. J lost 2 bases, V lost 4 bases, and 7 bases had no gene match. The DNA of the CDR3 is TGTGCCAGTAGTACCAGGGGGCTGGGTGGCAATCAGCCCCAGCATTTT. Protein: CASSTRGLGGNQPQHF.

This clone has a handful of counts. The CDR3 reads CASSLEEELHEQYF. In DNA form, the CDR3 reads TGTGCCAGCAGCTTGGAGGAGGAACTCCACGAGCAGTACTTC. The genes are TRBV5-6 and TRBJ2-7, with TRBD2 as a possible D gene (5 bases). CDR1 and CDR2 (germline): SGHDT, YYEEEE. Trimming cost V 0 bases and J 5 bases, with 12 bases left between them. The CDR3 loop spans 14 amino acids.